This TCR beta chain is drawn from a study of vaccination effects on CD4 cells after COVID-19 (dated by TCRdb to 2022 to 2024). Context from the whole study: In the ViraFEST assay, PBMC were stimulated with viral peptide pools, and antigen-specific CD4+ T cell clonotypes were then identified by expansion using TCR sequencing. Each well held around 1.9 million PBMC cultured in IMDM containing roughly 5% human AB serum, around 9.3 IU/ml IL-2 and gentamicin, along with about 9.3 ug/ml peptides. Each participant received two doses of an mRNA SARS-CoV-2 vaccine, either BNT162b2 or mRNA-1273. The Oncomine TCR Beta short-read assay on an Illumina iSeq 100 was used to sequence cultures from other donors in the study. The study compared SARS-CoV-2 spike-specific CD4+ TCR repertoires before and after mRNA vaccination in COVID-19 convalescent patients and infection-naive vaccine recipients. The full study included some eleven COVID-19 convalescent patients and a few SARS-CoV-2-naive healthy vaccine recipients. Results the study describes overall, beyond this receptor: Among healthy vaccine recipients, nearly all vaccine-induced clones were SARS-CoV-2 mono-reactive, and just 1 of 255 was cross-reactive with common cold coronaviruses. Limitations of the study were the small number of convalescent patients and the absence of early post-infection timepoints. At late post-vaccination timepoints, both infection-induced and vaccine-induced clones showed marked clonal contraction, consistent with waning T cell responses.

Libraries came from the immunoSEQ multiplex PCR assay. DNA from the cultured and isolated CD4+ T cells underwent TCR beta CDR3 sequencing. Per the source publication's procedure: Non-productive TCR sequences were removed, reads were trimmed to the CDR3 region, and CDR3s of at least 7 amino acids were retained. Antigen-specific clonotypes were identified using the MANAFEST web app by comparison of expansion in peptide wells against reference cultures. Positive clones required FDR<0.05 expansion versus reference and all other wells, odds ratio above 5, and frequency above 0.1% in two replicate wells. Cross-reactive clonotypes were defined as significantly expanded in SARS-CoV-2 spike wells and in at least one common cold coronavirus spike condition. Levenshtein distance calculated with the stringdist R package was used to assess CDR3 similarity, and unrooted trees were constructed with ape in R 3.6.1. Held by TCRdb, this immuneACCESS table contains in-frame sequences only and omits some clones. Under half of the omission traces to an unresolved V gene where checked; the cause of the rest is unknown. V, J and clone size derive from that table, while D and trimming were established from the DNA sequence. The sample table contains about 38,000 clones; only one count was recorded for 82% of them. Roughly 3% of the sample is in the top ten clones.

With respect to this clone: Its antigen remains unidentified. Qualities for individual bases were not recorded, and no much larger clone is one base off.

Its CDR3 holds 14 amino acids, cysteine through phenylalanine. Only the CDR3 DNA is retained, 42 bases long and in frame from the first base. The CDR1 and CDR2 encoded by the germline V gene are MNHEY and SVGAGI. The junction carries 12 bases between V and J, which are trimmed by 7 bases and 2 bases respectively. After more than nine days of culture, CD4+ T cells were isolated with the EasySep CD4+ T cell isolation kit. Healthy vaccine recipients had no prior SARS-CoV-2 infection, confirmed by negative nucleocapsid antibodies before and after vaccination. On days 3 and 7, half of the culture medium was replaced with fresh IL-2-containing medium. Unless noted otherwise, every peptide stimulation condition was grown in triplicate wells. PBMC were separated from whole blood using Ficoll-Paque Plus gradient centrifugation and were then either cryopreserved at -140C or used fresh. The QIAamp micro DNA kit was used to extract genomic DNA from the cultured CD4+ T cells.

The specimen comprised CD4+ T cells from PBMCs cultured without peptide, sampled before COVID-19 vaccination. This sequence uses TRBV6-5 and TRBJ1-5; TRBD1 might be the D gene, on 5 matching bases. The receptor was derived from a human donor who received a COVID-19 vaccine. The CDR3 region: CASMRGPGNQPQHF. The DNA sequence reads TGTGCCAGCATGAGGGGCCCGGGCAATCAGCCCCAGCATTTT.